This passage covers 19 T cell receptor beta chains from one sample sequenced in a study of T-cell reconstitution after alpha-beta-depleted transplantation in children. The library targeted TCRbeta and was prepared with unique molecular identifiers. TCRdb re-analysed the PCR reads in MiXCR, keeping a single row per CDR3 protein. Of roughly 190,000 distinct CDR3 sequences in the sample, about 15% were seen once. Material: PBMCs from the stem cell graft donor, obtained from the stem cell graft. These TCRs come from a human donor who donated a stem cell graft to a child with acute lymphoblastic leukemia.

This clonotype was seen at least ten times. This chain connects TRBV5-1 to TRBJ2-1; 9 bases line up with TRBD2. The CDR3 has 14 amino acids. Per germline, CDR1 SGHRS and CDR2 YFSETQ. V lost 7 bases to trimming and J lost 8 bases; unmatched junction nucleotides: 10. The CDR3 DNA sequence: TGCGCCAGCTGGGGGGGTAGCGGGAGCCATGAGCAGTTCTTC. Encoded protein: CASWGGSGSHEQFF.

Ten or more counts support this clonotype. The chain combines TRBV5-1 with TRBJ2-7; 10 bases align to TRBD1. The germline CDR1 and CDR2 sequences are SGHRS and YFSETQ. CDR3 length equals 16 residues. With 4 bases clipped from V and 0 bases from J, the junction kept 7 bases outside the gene matches. The CDR3 DNA reads as TGCGCCAGCAGCCCACTGACAGGGGGCAGCTCCTACGAGCAGTACTTC. Residues: CASSPLTGGSSYEQYF. The whole variable domain, filled in from reference TRBV5-1 and TRBJ2-7, reads KAGVTQTPRYLIKTRGQQVTLSCSPISGHRSVSWYQQTPGQGLQFLFEYFSETQRNKGNFPGRFSGRQFSNSRSEMNVSTLELGDSALYLCASSPLTGGSSYEQYFGPGTRLTVT.

This clonotype has more than one count but fewer than ten. V and J are TRBV20-1 and TRBJ1-2, with D unclear. From germline, CDR1 is DFQATT and CDR2 SNEGSKA (reference sequence). The CDR3 consists of 16 residues. The V and J ends lost 1 base and 0 bases respectively, with 15 bases between them. The DNA for the CDR3 is TGCAGTGCTAGAGGGGTCGAGGGTCGAGCTAACTATGGCTACACCTTC. Its translation is CSARGVEGRANYGYTF.

The CDR3 spells CASRTTGLGTGTSEQYF. The CDR3 DNA is TGTGCCAGCAGGACTACGGGTTTGGGGACAGGGACTTCCGAGCAGTACTTC. This rearrangement joins TRBV27 to TRBJ2-7; 9 bases are shared with TRBD1. The germline CDR1 and CDR2 sequences are MNHEY and SMNVEV (reference sequence). The CDR3 has 17 residues. J was trimmed by 6 bases and V by 6 bases; bases with no gene match: 18.

The chain couples TRBV29-1 to TRBJ2-1; no clear D. The CDR3 runs to 15 residues. Germline values: CDR1 SQVTM, CDR2 ANQGSEA. V dropped 7 bases and J dropped 1 base, with 17 bases sitting between them. CDR3 sequence: CSASLTHLSYNEQFF. The CDR3 DNA reads TGCAGCGCCTCTCTGACTCACCTATCCTACAATGAGCAGTTCTTC.

This clonotype was found many times. The rearrangement uses TRBV5-1 and TRBJ2-7; 7 bases align to TRBD1. The length of the CDR3 is 14 residues. Trimming cost V 0 bases and J 0 bases; bases outside gene matches: 0. The germline gives CDR1 SGHRS, CDR2 YFSETQ. The CDR3 DNA reads TGCGCCAGCAGCTTGGGGGACAGCTCCTACGAGCAGTACTTC. Its protein product is CASSLGDSSYEQYF.

The chain links TRBV7-9 to TRBJ2-3; 8 positions agree with TRBD2. Looked up from germline, CDR1 is SEHNR and CDR2 is FQNEAQ (reference sequence). CDR3 length: 17 amino acids. Germline trimming cut 5 bases from V and 0 bases from J; bases unmatched to any gene: 10. DNA of the CDR3: TGTGCCAGCAGCCCTGCCCGGCTAGCGGGTAGCACAGATACGCAGTATTTT. Translation: CASSPARLAGSTDTQYF.

This clonotype was counted at least ten times. The V gene is TRBV29-1, the J gene TRBJ1-4, with D perhaps TRBD1 (5 bases). The germline gives CDR1 SQVTM, CDR2 ANQGSEA. The CDR3 is 13 amino acids. With 4 bases removed from V and 6 bases from J, the gap between germline ends came to 12 bases. CDR3 residues: CSVAGNLDEKLFF. DNA of the CDR3: TGCAGCGTTGCAGGGAACCTCGATGAAAAACTGTTTTTT.

This clonotype was observed at least ten times. The genes are TRBV5-6 and TRBJ2-1, with a possible D match to TRBD2 (6 bases). CDR3 length: 15 residues. The V end lost 7 bases, the J end lost 0 bases, and 14 bases lay between the germline ends. CDR1 SGHDT and CDR2 YYEEEE come from the germline V gene. CDR3 sequence reads: CASHGRGSSYNEQFF. The CDR3 DNA follows: TGTGCCAGCCACGGCCGGGGGAGCTCCTACAATGAGCAGTTCTTC.

This clonotype has ten or more counts. The genes are TRBV5-6 and TRBJ1-6; 9 bases line up with TRBD1. The CDR3 contains 15 residues. The germline gives CDR1 SGHDT, CDR2 YYEEEE. The V and J ends lost 3 bases and 8 bases, in that order; junction bases with no gene match: 6. CDR3 residues: CASSSGTGSDSPLHF. Written as DNA, the CDR3 is TGTGCCAGCAGCTCCGGGACAGGGTCTGATTCACCCCTCCACTTT.

This clonotype came up a few times. The chain joins TRBV12-3 or TRBV12-4 to TRBJ1-4; 8 nucleotides align to TRBD1. V dropped 6 bases and J dropped 6; count of bases not matched to a gene: 6. The CDR3 is 14 residues long. CDR3 in amino acids: CASRIGTGDEKLFF. The CDR3 bases are TGTGCCAGCAGGATCGGGACAGGTGATGAAAAACTGTTTTTT.

This clonotype was detected many times. J is TRBJ2-2 and V is TRBV5-1, with a possible D match to TRBD2 (6 bases). Trimming removed 6 bases from V and 5 bases from J, with 11 bases in between. The germline V gene encodes CDR1 SGHRS and CDR2 YFSETQ. The CDR3 is 13 amino acids. The CDR3 loop is CASKGTQTGELFF. The CDR3 coding sequence is TGCGCCAGCAAAGGGACTCAGACCGGGGAGCTGTTTTTT.

Comments on this clonotype: A read error may be the cause here, since a much bigger clone is one base away. The chain recombines TRBV6-1 with TRBJ2-1; 8 bases agree with TRBD2. Germline V CDR1 and CDR2: MNHNS, SASEGT. This CDR3 is 16 amino acids long. CDR3 sequence: CASTGGGGRPYNVQFF. The DNA for the CDR3 is TGTGCCAGCACCGGGGGGGGCGGGAGACCCTACAATGTGCAGTTCTTC.

This clonotype showed up just a few times. This chain links TRBV12-3 or TRBV12-4 with TRBJ2-3; a weak D match, TRBD2 (6 bases). Trimming left V 8 bases short and J 2 bases short, with 11 bases between. The CDR3 has 13 residues. CDR3 protein: CASFSGNTDTQYF. The CDR3 nucleotides read TGTGCCAGCTTTAGCGGAAACACAGATACGCAGTATTTT.

This clonotype was detected many times. The chain links TRBV5-6 to TRBJ2-1; 7 nucleotides align to TRBD2. V was pared by 4 bases and J by 7 bases, with 14 bases of the junction left unmatched. The CDR3 runs 16 residues. Per germline, CDR1 SGHDT and CDR2 YYEEEE. The chain's CDR3 is CASSPLLAGDFNEQFF. CDR3 bases: TGTGCCAGCAGCCCCCTCCTGGCGGGAGATTTTAATGAGCAGTTCTTC.

This clonotype came up many times. The chain joins TRBV27 to TRBJ1-1; no firm D call. Germline V CDR1 and CDR2: MNHEY, SMNVEV (reference sequence). The CDR3 covers 15 residues. V was pared by 3 bases and J by 4 bases, with 15 bases between. In DNA, the CDR3 is TGTGCCAGCAGTTTTCGCTGGGAACACTCCACTGAAGCTTTCTTT. Its translation is CASSFRWEHSTEAFF.

A few counts support this clonotype. The chain combines TRBV5-5 with TRBJ2-7; 8 bases match TRBD2. Germline CDR1 SGHKS, CDR2 YYEKEE (reference sequence). J gave up 5 bases and V 4 bases, and 8 bases lay outside the gene matches. The CDR3 length is 14 residues. CDR3 nucleotide sequence: TGTGCCAGCAGCCCCGGGGGGGGACCCAACGAGCAGTACTTC. Its translation is CASSPGGGPNEQYF.

The J gene is TRBJ2-1, the V gene TRBV19; D unresolved. Germline V CDR1 and CDR2: LNHDA, SQIVND (reference sequence). V was trimmed by 5 bases and J by 8 bases, leaving 16 bases between them. CDR3 length equals 14 residues. CDR3 nucleotide sequence: TGTGCCAGTAGTCCGGGCAGGCTTTACGATGAGCAGTTCTTC. Amino acid sequence: CASSPGRLYDEQFF.

This clonotype appeared many times. This chain connects TRBV12-3 or TRBV12-4 to TRBJ1-1; 7 bases agree with TRBD1. V was pared by 6 bases and J by 0 bases, with 10 bases of the junction left unmatched. The CDR3 has 16 residues. CDR3 nucleotide sequence: TGTGCCAGCAGCCGAAAATTACAGGGGCTGAACACTGAAGCTTTCTTT. It encodes CASSRKLQGLNTEAFF.